The next 28 T cell receptor beta chains were all read from a single sample in a study of T cell responses to AZD1222 COVID-19 vaccine. The repertoire was sequenced with immunoSEQ multiplex PCR; TCRdb's copy has only in-frame clones and lacks some. The sample includes 120,000 or so clones, 80% to 90% seen only once; the top ten take under 7%. The sequencing here drew on peripheral blood, taken on day 0 of AZD1222 vaccination. The source of these receptors is an adult in good health.

This chain links TRBV5-1 with TRBJ2-2, with TRBD2 identical over 8 bases. The trim removed 1 base at V and 5 bases at J, leaving 1 base unmatched. CDR1 and CDR2 from the germline V gene are SGHRS and YFSETQ. The CDR3 consists of 14 residues. The CDR3 DNA reads as TGCGCCAGCAGCTTGCCTAGCGGGACCGGGGAGCTGTTTTTT. This translates into CASSLPSGTGELFF.

The chain employs TRBV28 and TRBJ2-3; D unclear. With 5 bases removed from V and 5 bases from J, the gap between germline ends came to 14 bases. CDR3 length: 14 residues. Germline V gene lookup returns CDR1 MDHEN and CDR2 SYDVKM. The CDR3 here is CASSAIYDGDTQYF. CDR3 nucleotides: TGTGCCAGCAGTGCTATATATGATGGAGATACGCAGTATTTT. The variable domain in full, with the rest retrieved from reference TRBV28 and TRBJ2-3, is DVKVTQSSRYLVKRTGEKVFLECVQDMDHENMFWYRQDPGLGLRLIYFSYDVKMKEKGDIPEGYSVSREKKERFSLILESASTNQTSMYLCASSAIYDGDTQYFGPGTRLTVL.

The rearrangement links TRBV19 to TRBJ2-1; 7 bases match TRBD2. This CDR3 has 13 amino acids. The trim removed 7 bases at V and 6 bases at J, leaving 6 bases unmatched. Germline V lookup: CDR1 LNHDA, CDR2 SQIVND (reference sequence). CDR3 in amino acids: CASTREGLNEQFF. The CDR3, as DNA: TGTGCCAGTACTAGGGAGGGCCTCAATGAGCAGTTCTTC.

V usage is TRBV5-6 and J usage is TRBJ2-1, with a possible D match to TRBD2 (6 bases). The V end was cut by 2 bases, the J end by 12 bases, with 18 bases between. This CDR3 is built from 14 residues. Germline CDR1 reads SGHDT; CDR2 reads YYEEEE. The CDR3 DNA is TGTGCCAGCAGCTTAGAGGGACTCCCAATGCGGCAGTTCTTC. This sequence encodes CASSLEGLPMRQFF.

CDR3 nucleotides: TGTGCCAGCAGTTTAGGGCTAGCGGGAGGCGAGACCCAGTACTTC. As protein: CASSLGLAGGETQYF. The chain has TRBV6-2 or TRBV6-3 and TRBJ2-5, with TRBD2 matching over 11 bases. CDR1 is MNHEY and CDR2 is SVGEGT in the germline V gene. CDR3 length: 15 residues. V shed 4 bases and J 5 bases; nucleotides not matched to a gene: 6.

The chain employs TRBV7-2 and TRBJ1-4; unclear D gene. The CDR3 is 16 amino acids. The germline V gene has CDR1 SGHTA and CDR2 FQGNSA. With 5 bases removed from V and 4 bases from J, the gap between germline ends came to 17 bases. CDR3 region: CASSTTKGRINEKLFF. CDR3 DNA: TGTGCCAGCAGCACAACAAAGGGCAGGATTAATGAAAAACTGTTTTTT.

The V call is TRBV18, the J call TRBJ2-2, with a tentative D call TRBD1 (6 bases). The CDR3 covers 16 residues. V dropped 3 bases and J dropped 4 bases, with 15 bases sitting between them. From germline, CDR1 is KGHSH and CDR2 LQKENI. CDR3 bases: TGTGCCAGCTCACCGCGCAGGGGCGGTGGCACCGGGGAGCTGTTTTTT. Amino acid sequence: CASSPRRGGGTGELFF.

The chain couples TRBV19 to TRBJ1-4; D ambiguous. The CDR3 contains 14 residues. V was cut by 2 bases and J by 6 bases, with 10 bases left in between. Per the germline V gene, CDR1 is LNHDA and CDR2 is SQIVND (reference sequence). The CDR3 DNA sequence: TGTGCCAGTAGTATAACCCAGTTGGATGAAAAACTGTTTTTT. Protein product: CASSITQLDEKLFF.

V gene TRBV9 combines with J gene TRBJ1-1, with D possibly matching TRBD1 (6 bases). Per germline, CDR1 SGDLS and CDR2 YYNGEE. With 3 bases removed from V and 3 bases from J, the gap between germline ends came to 9 bases. This CDR3 spans 13 amino acids. CDR3 sequence: CASSGQAYTEAFF. The CDR3 bases are TGTGCCAGCAGCGGACAGGCCTACACTGAAGCTTTCTTT.

The chain combines TRBV28 with TRBJ2-5; 11 bases match TRBD2. CDR1 is MDHEN and CDR2 is SYDVKM in the germline V gene. The CDR3 covers 22 residues. J was trimmed by 3 bases and V by 5 bases; bases with no gene match: 26. The CDR3: CASSTPGRGTSGKKGKKETQYF. For the CDR3, the DNA is TGTGCCAGCAGTACCCCGGGGAGGGGGACTAGCGGAAAAAAGGGGAAAAAAGAGACCCAGTACTTC.

V gene TRBV6-6 combines with J gene TRBJ1-2; possibly TRBD1 for D (5 bases). The CDR3 has 15 amino acids. CDR1 is MNHNY and CDR2 is SVGAGI in the germline V gene (reference sequence). V was shortened by 5 bases and J by 1 base, with 14 bases between the two germline ends. CDR3 amino acids: CASSPPGPVNYGYTF. CDR3 DNA: TGTGCCAGCAGTCCACCGGGGCCAGTTAACTATGGCTACACCTTC.

The CDR3 DNA follows: TGTGCCAGCCAAGCAACCAAACCGATAGTAGCGGGCAATCAGCCCCAGCATTTT. This sequence encodes CASQATKPIVAGNQPQHF. The rearrangement joins TRBV28 to TRBJ1-5; D gene unclear. This CDR3 is 18 amino acids long. Trimming cost V 8 bases and J 2 bases, with 25 bases left between them. Germline CDR1 is MDHEN and CDR2 is SYDVKM.

The sample holds one count of this clone. This chain links TRBV7-2 with TRBJ2-2; the match to TRBD2 covers 8 bases. This CDR3 comprises 15 residues. Germline CDR1 and CDR2: SGHTA and FQGNSA. The J segment lost 6 bases and the V segment lost 5 bases, leaving 8 bases of the junction unmatched. The CDR3, as DNA: TGTGCCAGCAGCCCCCGACTAGCGTCGGCCGGGGAGCTGTTTTTT. Translated, it gives CASSPRLASAGELFF.

V usage is TRBV5-1 and J usage is TRBJ2-3; 11 bases are a match to TRBD2. V was pared by 4 bases and J by 4 bases, with 5 bases of the junction left unmatched. Germline CDR1 SGHRS, CDR2 YFSETQ. The CDR3 is made up of 15 amino acids. The CDR3 region has the DNA TGCGCCAGCAGCACTAGCGGGAGTGTCGCAGATACGCAGTATTTT. Translated: CASSTSGSVADTQYF.

This chain links TRBV6-2 or TRBV6-3 with TRBJ2-6, with 7 bases matching TRBD1. Per the germline V gene, CDR1 is MNHEY and CDR2 is SVGEGT. The CDR3 spans 15 residues. Trimming at V came to 1 base and at J to 9 bases, leaving 6 bases not matched to a gene. CDR3 region: CASSYLGTANNVLTF. DNA of the CDR3: TGTGCCAGCAGTTACTTAGGGACAGCCAACAACGTCCTGACTTTC.

The chain joins TRBV2 to TRBJ2-6; no definite D call. Germline V gene lookup returns CDR1 SNHLY and CDR2 FYNNEI. The CDR3 covers 15 residues. V shed 6 bases and J shed 0 bases, with 9 bases lying between them. Written as DNA, the CDR3 is TGTGCCAGCAGCGCCTCTGCCTCTGGGGCCAACGTCCTGACTTTC. The encoded protein is CASSASASGANVLTF. The full variable domain, its missing parts supplied by reference TRBV2 and TRBJ2-6, is EPEVTQTPSHQVTQMGQEVILRCVPISNHLYFYWYRQILGQKVEFLVSFYNNEISEKSEIFDDQFSVERPDGSNFTLKIRSTKLEDSAMYFCASSASASGANVLTFGAGSRLTVL.

The rearrangement joins TRBV5-1 to TRBJ2-7, with D unresolved. The length of the CDR3 is 14 residues. Germline V gives CDR1 SGHRS, CDR2 YFSETQ. V was pared by 2 bases and J by 0 bases, with 9 bases between. The CDR3 nucleotides are TGCGCCAGCAGCTTAGTCGGGCGCTCCTACGAGCAGTACTTC. Translated, it gives CASSLVGRSYEQYF.

V gene TRBV9 combines with J gene TRBJ1-3, with 7 bases aligning to TRBD1. The V and J ends lost 0 bases and 3 bases, in that order; junction bases with no gene match: 6. From germline, CDR1 is SGDLS and CDR2 YYNGEE. The CDR3 is made up of 16 amino acids. CDR3 sequence (DNA): TGTGCCAGCAGCGTAGGGGAGGGGGCTGGTGGAAACACCATATATTTT. The encoded protein is CASSVGEGAGGNTIYF.

This clone was counted once. The chain carries TRBV23-1 and TRBJ1-6; tentative D call: TRBD1 (6 bases). TRBV23-1 is an ORF for which the function is uncertain. This CDR3 is 16 amino acids long. The V end was cut by 6 bases, the J end by 8 bases, with 20 bases between. The CDR3 spells CASRNRAFLGYSPLHF. Written as DNA, the CDR3 is TGCGCCAGCAGAAACAGGGCCTTCCTTGGTTATTCACCCCTCCACTTT.

V and J are TRBV27 and TRBJ1-4, with TRBD1 as a possible D gene (6 bases). The length of the CDR3 is 15 residues. V was cut by 5 bases and J by 4 bases, with 14 bases left in between. Germline V gene lookup returns CDR1 MNHEY and CDR2 SMNVEV (reference sequence). CDR3 sequence (DNA): TGTGCCAGCAGTGCGCGGACAGATTTTAATGAAAAACTGTTTTTT. Protein sequence: CASSARTDFNEKLFF.

The chain recombines TRBV18 with TRBJ2-7, with TRBD1 as a possible D gene (5 bases). Per the germline V gene, CDR1 is KGHSH and CDR2 is LQKENI. V gave up 4 bases and J gave up 0 bases, with 13 bases separating them. There are 15 residues in the CDR3. The CDR3 region has the DNA TGTGCCAGCTCACTTACAGGTTCGGCCTCCTACGAGCAGTACTTC. Translation: CASSLTGSASYEQYF.

The rearrangement uses TRBV5-1 and TRBJ2-3; 7 positions match TRBD2. Trimming removed 0 bases from V and 5 bases from J; junction bases left unmatched: 9. Per the germline V gene, CDR1 is SGHRS and CDR2 is YFSETQ. The CDR3 spans 16 residues. CDR3 sequence reads: CASSLVGLGGIDTQYF. DNA for the CDR3: TGCGCCAGCAGCTTGGTGGGACTGGGGGGGATAGATACGCAGTATTTT.

Regarding this clone: One junction end does not reproduce the germline sequence, and a read error may be involved. V gene TRBV14 combines with J gene TRBJ1-2, with a possible D match to TRBD1 (5 bases). Germline values: CDR1 SGHDN, CDR2 FVKESK. The CDR3 is 14 amino acids. The CDR3, as DNA: TGTGCCAGCAGCCCCACTTTGGGGGGATATGTCTACACCTTC. This sequence encodes CASSPTLGGYVYTF.

The chain is built from TRBV5-4 and TRBJ2-1; TRBD2 is a possible D gene (5 bases). Trimming shortened V by 0 bases and J by 0 bases, and 7 bases separated the two germline ends. This CDR3 has 15 residues. Germline V gene lookup returns CDR1 SGHNT and CDR2 YYREEE (reference sequence). The CDR3 loop reads CASSLAAVSYNEQFF. The CDR3 nucleotides are TGTGCCAGCAGCTTGGCAGCGGTCTCCTACAATGAGCAGTTCTTC.

The chain recombines TRBV29-1 with TRBJ2-5, with a weak D call TRBD2 (6 bases). Trimming took off 4 bases at V and 6 bases at J, with 12 bases between the two ends. The CDR3 length is 12 residues. Germline V gene sequence: CDR1 SQVTM, CDR2 ANQGSEA. The DNA for the CDR3 is TGCAGCGTTGCCAGGGAGGAGCAGACCCAGTACTTC. Amino acid sequence: CSVAREEQTQYF.

This clone showed up just once. The chain has TRBV5-1 and TRBJ1-2, with 7 nucleotides matching TRBD1. Germline CDR1 SGHRS, CDR2 YFSETQ. The CDR3 length is 14 residues. V lost 0 bases, J lost 5 bases, and 4 bases stayed unmatched. The CDR3 nucleotides read TGCGCCAGCAGCTTGGGGGACAGCGGATATGGCTACACCTTC. This sequence encodes CASSLGDSGYGYTF.

The chain is built from TRBV6-5 and TRBJ1-2; tentative D call: TRBD1 (6 bases). The V end was cut by 2 bases, the J end by 6 bases, with 16 bases between. This CDR3 spans 15 amino acids. CDR1 and CDR2 (germline): MNHEY, SVGAGI. CDR3 coding DNA: TGTGCCAGCAGTTACGAACCCCAGGGGTTCCATGGCTACACCTTC. Translating it yields CASSYEPQGFHGYTF.

The chain joins TRBV28 to TRBJ1-5; the D is unclear. This CDR3 contains 17 residues. Trimming pared 2 bases from V and 4 bases from J, leaving 18 bases between. The germline gives CDR1 MDHEN, CDR2 SYDVKM. CDR3 nucleotide sequence: TGTGCCAGCAGTTTAAGGGCGTCCCCGCTTCCGAATCAGCCCCAGCATTTT. Translated, it gives CASSLRASPLPNQPQHF. Variable domain in full (rest from reference TRBV28 and TRBJ1-5): DVKVTQSSRYLVKRTGEKVFLECVQDMDHENMFWYRQDPGLGLRLIYFSYDVKMKEKGDIPEGYSVSREKKERFSLILESASTNQTSMYLCASSLRASPLPNQPQHFGDGTRLSIL.